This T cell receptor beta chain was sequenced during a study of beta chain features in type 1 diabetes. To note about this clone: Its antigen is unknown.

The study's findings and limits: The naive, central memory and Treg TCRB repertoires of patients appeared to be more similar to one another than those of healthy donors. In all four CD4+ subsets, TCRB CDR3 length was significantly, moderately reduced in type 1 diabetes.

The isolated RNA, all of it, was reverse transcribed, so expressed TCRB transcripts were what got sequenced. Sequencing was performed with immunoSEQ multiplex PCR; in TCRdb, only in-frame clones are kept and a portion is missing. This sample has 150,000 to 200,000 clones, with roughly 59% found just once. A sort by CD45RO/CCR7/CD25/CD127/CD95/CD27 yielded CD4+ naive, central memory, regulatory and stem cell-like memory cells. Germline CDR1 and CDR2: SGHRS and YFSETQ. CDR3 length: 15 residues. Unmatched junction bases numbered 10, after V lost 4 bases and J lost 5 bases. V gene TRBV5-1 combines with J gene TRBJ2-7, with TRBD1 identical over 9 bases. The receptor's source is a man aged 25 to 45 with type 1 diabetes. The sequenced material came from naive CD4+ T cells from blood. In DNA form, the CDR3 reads TGCGCCAGCAGCCTGCGGGACAGGGTTATCAACGAGCAGTACTTC. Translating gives CASSLRDRVINEQYF.